The present T cell receptor (beta chain) was sequenced within a study of cytomegalovirus exposure and HLA in healthy donors. Across the whole study: There were approximately 400 genotyped donors. Of these, roughly 80% fell in the genetic ancestry cluster associated with self-reported Caucasian donors. Overall study results and limits: In a later analysis, at a false discovery rate of 0.05, about 17,000 TCR beta sequences matched HLA alleles. As a later analysis showed, several of the most significant clusters appeared to be linked to common viral pathogens. In an earlier analysis, about 90% or about 30%: the productive usage of most TCR beta V segments.

Germline CDR1 reads LNHDA; CDR2 reads SQIVND (reference sequence). The CDR3 extends over 15 amino acids. The V gene lost 4 bases and the J gene lost 3 bases, with 15 bases spanning the gap. Comments on this clone: The antigen is unknown.

Primers: 60 Vbeta forward and 13 Jbeta reverse. The data were produced by immunoSEQ multiplex PCR, yet TCRdb's version contains in-frame clones alone and is incomplete. This sample's table has roughly 190,000 clones. The origin of this receptor is a woman younger than 30 in good health and CMV-seropositive. The sequenced sample was PBMCs. The V and J genes are TRBV19 and TRBJ1-2; D perhaps matches TRBD1 (6 bases). This chain's CDR3 is CASSTTWDIYYGYTF. The CDR3 nucleotides are TGTGCCAGTAGTACAACCTGGGACATCTACTATGGCTACACCTTC.